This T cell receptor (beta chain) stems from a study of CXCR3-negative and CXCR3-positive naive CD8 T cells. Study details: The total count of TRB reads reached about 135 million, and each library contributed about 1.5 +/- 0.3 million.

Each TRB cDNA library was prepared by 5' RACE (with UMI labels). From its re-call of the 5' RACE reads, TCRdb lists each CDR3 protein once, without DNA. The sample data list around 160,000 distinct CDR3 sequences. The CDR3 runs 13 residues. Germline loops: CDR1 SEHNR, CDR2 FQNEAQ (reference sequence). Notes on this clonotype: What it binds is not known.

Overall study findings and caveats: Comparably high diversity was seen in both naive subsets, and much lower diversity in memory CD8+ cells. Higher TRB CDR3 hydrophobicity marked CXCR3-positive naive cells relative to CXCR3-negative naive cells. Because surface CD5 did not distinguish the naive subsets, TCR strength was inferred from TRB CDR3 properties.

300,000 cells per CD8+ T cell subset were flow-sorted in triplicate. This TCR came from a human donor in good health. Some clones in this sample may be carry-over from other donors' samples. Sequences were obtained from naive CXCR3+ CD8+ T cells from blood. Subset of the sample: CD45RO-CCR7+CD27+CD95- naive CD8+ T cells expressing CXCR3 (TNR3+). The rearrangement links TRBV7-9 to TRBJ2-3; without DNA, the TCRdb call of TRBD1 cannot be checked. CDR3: CASRSGQTDTQYF.